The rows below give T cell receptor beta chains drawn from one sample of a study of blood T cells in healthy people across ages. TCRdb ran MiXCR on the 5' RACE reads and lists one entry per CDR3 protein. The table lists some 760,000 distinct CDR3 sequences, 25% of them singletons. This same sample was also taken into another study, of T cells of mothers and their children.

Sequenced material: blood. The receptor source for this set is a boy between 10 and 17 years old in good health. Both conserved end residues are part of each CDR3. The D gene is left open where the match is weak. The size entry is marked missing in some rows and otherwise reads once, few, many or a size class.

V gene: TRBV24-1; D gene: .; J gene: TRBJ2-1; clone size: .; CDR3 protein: CATSDLVVGDRRANEQFF; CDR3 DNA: TGTGCCACCAGTGATTTAGTAGTTGGAGACCGGCGGGCCAATGAGCAGTTCTTC
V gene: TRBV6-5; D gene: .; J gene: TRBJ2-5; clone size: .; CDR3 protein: CASSLGTSKYF; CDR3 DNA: TGTGCCAGCAGCCTTGGGACATCTAAGTACTTC
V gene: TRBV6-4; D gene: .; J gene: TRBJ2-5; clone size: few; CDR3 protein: CASSEHRSETQYF; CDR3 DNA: TGTGCCAGCAGTGAGCACAGATCGGAGACCCAGTACTTC
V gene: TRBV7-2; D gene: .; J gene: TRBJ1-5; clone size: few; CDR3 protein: CASSFQQGYNQPQHF; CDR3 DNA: TGTGCCAGCAGCTTCCAACAGGGTTACAATCAGCCCCAGCATTTT
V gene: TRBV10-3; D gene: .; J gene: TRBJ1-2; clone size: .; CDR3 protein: CAISESVSVRNYGYTF; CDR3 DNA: TGTGCCATCAGTGAGTCGGTTTCGGTCCGAAACTATGGCTACACCTTC
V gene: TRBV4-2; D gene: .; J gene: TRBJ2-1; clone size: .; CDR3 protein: CASSQVAHEQFF; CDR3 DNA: TGTGCCAGCAGCCAAGTCGCCCATGAGCAGTTCTTC
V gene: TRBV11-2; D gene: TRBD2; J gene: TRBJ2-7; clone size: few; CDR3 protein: CASSSGTSGRGDEQYF; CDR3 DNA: TGTGCCAGCAGCTCCGGGACTAGCGGGAGAGGCGACGAGCAGTACTTC
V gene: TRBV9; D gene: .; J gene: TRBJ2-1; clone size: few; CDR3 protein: CASSLEGLNNEQFF; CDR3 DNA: TGTGCCAGCAGCCTCGAGGGGCTAAACAATGAGCAGTTCTTC
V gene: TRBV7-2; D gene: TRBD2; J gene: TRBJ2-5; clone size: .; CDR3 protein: CASSSARTQAGEQYF; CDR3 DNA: TGTGCCAGCAGCTCAGCCAGAACCCAAGCGGGGGAGCAGTACTTC
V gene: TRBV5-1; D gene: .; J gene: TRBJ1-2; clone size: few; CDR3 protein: CASSFRQESFGYTF; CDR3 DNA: TGCGCCAGCAGCTTTCGACAGGAGTCGTTTGGCTACACCTTC
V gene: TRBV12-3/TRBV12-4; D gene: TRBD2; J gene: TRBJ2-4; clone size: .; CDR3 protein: CASSKRENMYIQYF; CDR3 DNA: TGTGCCAGCAGTAAGCGGGAGAACATGTACATTCAGTACTTC
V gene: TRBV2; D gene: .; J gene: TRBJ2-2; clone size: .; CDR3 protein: CASRRRPNTGELFF; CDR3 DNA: TGTGCCAGCAGACGGAGGCCGAACACCGGGGAGCTGTTTTTT
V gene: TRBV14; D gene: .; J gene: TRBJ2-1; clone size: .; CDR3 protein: CASSQGLRNEQFF; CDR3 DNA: TGTGCCAGCAGCCAAGGACTACGCAATGAGCAGTTCTTC
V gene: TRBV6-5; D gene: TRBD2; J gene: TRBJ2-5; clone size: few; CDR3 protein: CASYSGVQETQYF; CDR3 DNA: TGTGCCAGCTATAGCGGGGTTCAAGAGACCCAGTACTTC
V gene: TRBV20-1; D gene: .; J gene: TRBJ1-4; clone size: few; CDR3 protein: CSAQHGGGNEKLFF; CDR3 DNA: TGCAGTGCCCAACACGGAGGGGGTAATGAAAAACTGTTTTTT
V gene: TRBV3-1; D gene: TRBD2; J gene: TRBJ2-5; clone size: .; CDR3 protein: CASSQGGLAGDQETQYF; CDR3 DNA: TGTGCCAGCAGCCAAGGGGGACTAGCGGGAGACCAAGAGACCCAGTACTTC
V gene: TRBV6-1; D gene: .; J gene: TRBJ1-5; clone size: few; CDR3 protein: CASSEVVLQPQHF; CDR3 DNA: TGTGCCAGCAGTGAGGTTGTCCTGCAGCCCCAGCATTTT
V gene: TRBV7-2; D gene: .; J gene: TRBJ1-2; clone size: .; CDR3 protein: CASSLGSAIYGYTF; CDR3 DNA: TGTGCCAGCAGCTTAGGTTCGGCCATCTATGGCTACACCTTC
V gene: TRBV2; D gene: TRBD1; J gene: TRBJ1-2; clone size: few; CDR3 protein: CASLGGRGYREANYGYTF; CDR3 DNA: TGTGCCAGCCTAGGGGGCAGGGGTTACAGGGAAGCTAACTATGGCTACACCTTC
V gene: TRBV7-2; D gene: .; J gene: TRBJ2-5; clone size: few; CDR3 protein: CASKWDSQETQYF; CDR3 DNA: TGTGCCAGCAAGTGGGACTCTCAAGAGACCCAGTACTTC
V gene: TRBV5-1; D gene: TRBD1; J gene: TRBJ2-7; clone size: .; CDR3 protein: CASSLGKRTGPHEQYF; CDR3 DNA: TGCGCCAGCAGCTTGGGGAAGAGGACAGGGCCCCACGAGCAGTACTTC
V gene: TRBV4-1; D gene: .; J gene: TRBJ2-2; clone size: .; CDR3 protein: CASSQDLGPAGTGELFF; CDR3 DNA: TGCGCCAGCAGCCAAGATCTTGGTCCTGCGGGCACCGGGGAGCTGTTTTTT
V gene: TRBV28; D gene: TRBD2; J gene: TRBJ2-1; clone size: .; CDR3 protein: CASSLPPGTSGRAGEQFF; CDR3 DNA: TGTGCCAGCAGTTTGCCGCCAGGGACTAGCGGGAGGGCCGGGGAGCAGTTCTTC
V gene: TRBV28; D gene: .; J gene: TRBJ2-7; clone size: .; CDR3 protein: CASSFTSPTPRVEQYF; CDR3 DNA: TGTGCCAGCAGTTTTACTTCGCCGACCCCAAGGGTCGAGCAGTACTTC
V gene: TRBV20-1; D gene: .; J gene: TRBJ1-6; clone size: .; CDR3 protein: CSILSSYNSPLHF; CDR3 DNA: TGCAGTATCTTGAGCTCCTATAATTCACCCCTCCACTTT
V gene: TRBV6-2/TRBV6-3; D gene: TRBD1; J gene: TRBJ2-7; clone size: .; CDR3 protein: CASTTAGTGFREQYF; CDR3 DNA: TGTGCCAGCACTACCGCCGGGACAGGGTTTAGGGAGCAGTACTTC
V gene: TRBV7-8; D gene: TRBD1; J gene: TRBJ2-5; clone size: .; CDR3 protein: CASSRSPDRVQQTQYF; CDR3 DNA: TGTGCCAGCAGCCGTAGCCCCGACAGGGTTCAGCAGACCCAGTACTTC
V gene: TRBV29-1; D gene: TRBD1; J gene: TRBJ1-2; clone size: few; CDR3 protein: CSVETETRDRF; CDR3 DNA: TGCAGCGTTGAAACAGAGACGAGGGACAGATTC
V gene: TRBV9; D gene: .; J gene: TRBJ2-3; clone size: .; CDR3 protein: CASTYLKADTQYF; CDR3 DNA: TGTGCCAGCACCTACTTAAAAGCGGATACGCAGTATTTT
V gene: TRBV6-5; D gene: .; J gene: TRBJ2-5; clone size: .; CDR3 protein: CASSYLGSGRETQYF; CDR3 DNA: TGTGCCAGCAGTTATTTGGGGTCAGGGCGGGAGACCCAGTACTTC
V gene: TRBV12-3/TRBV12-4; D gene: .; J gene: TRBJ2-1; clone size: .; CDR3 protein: CASRPGTDDIYNEQFF; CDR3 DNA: TGTGCCAGCAGACCCGGGACGGACGACATCTACAATGAGCAGTTCTTC
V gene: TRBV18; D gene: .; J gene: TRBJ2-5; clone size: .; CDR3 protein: CASSPDGSLQYF; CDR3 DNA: TGTGCCAGCTCACCGGACGGGAGTCTCCAGTACTTC
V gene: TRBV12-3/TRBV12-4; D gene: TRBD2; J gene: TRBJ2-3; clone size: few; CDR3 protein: CASSPRLAGRTDTQYF; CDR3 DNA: TGTGCCAGCAGTCCCCGACTAGCGGGGCGCACAGATACGCAGTATTTT
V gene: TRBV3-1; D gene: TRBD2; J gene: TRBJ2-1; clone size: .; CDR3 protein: CASSSLDVSGLAGIEQFF; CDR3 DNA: TGTGCCAGCAGCTCCCTTGACGTTTCGGGACTAGCGGGAATTGAGCAGTTCTTC
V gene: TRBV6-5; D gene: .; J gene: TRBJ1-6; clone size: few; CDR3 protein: CASSSPGRNSPLHF; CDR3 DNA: TGTGCCAGCAGTTCTCCGGGCCGAAATTCACCCCTCCACTTT
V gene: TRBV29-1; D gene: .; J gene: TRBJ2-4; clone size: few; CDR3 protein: CSVGGDSKNIQYF; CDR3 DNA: TGCAGCGTGGGGGGGGACAGCAAAAACATTCAGTACTTC
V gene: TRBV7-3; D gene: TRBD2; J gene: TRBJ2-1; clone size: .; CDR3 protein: CAGSPGTSGRRVNEQFF; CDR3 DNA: TGTGCCGGCAGCCCCGGGACTAGCGGGAGGAGGGTCAATGAGCAGTTCTTC
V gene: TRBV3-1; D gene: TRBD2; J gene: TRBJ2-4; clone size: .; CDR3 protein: CASSLTASGGGVVKNIQYF; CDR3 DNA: TGTGCCAGCAGCCTCACGGCTAGCGGGGGGGGCGTGGTCAAAAACATTCAGTACTTC
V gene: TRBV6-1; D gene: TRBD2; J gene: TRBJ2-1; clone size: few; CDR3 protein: CASTRGTSGPSSYNEQFF; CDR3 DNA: TGTGCCAGCACTAGGGGAACTAGCGGCCCTAGCTCCTACAATGAGCAGTTCTTC
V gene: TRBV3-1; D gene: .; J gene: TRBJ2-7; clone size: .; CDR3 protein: CASSWTEDYEQYF; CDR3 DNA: TGTGCCAGCAGCTGGACAGAAGACTACGAGCAGTACTTC
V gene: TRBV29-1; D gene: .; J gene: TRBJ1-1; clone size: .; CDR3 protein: CSVEGPAYTEAFF; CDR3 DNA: TGCAGCGTTGAGGGCCCAGCCTACACTGAAGCTTTCTTT
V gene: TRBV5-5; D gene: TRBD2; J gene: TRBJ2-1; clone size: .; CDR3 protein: CASSPASGRAEQFF; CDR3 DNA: TGTGCCAGCAGCCCTGCTAGCGGGAGGGCCGAGCAGTTCTTC
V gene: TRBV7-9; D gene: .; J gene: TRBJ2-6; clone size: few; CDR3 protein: CASSSDSREWLNVLTF; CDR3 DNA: TGTGCCAGCAGCTCGGACAGCAGGGAGTGGCTCAACGTCCTGACTTTC
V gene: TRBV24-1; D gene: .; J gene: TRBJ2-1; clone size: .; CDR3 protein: CATSDRDLYNNEQFF; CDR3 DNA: TGTGCCACCAGTGACCGGGACCTGTATAACAATGAGCAGTTCTTC
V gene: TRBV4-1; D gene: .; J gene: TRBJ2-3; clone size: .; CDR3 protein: CASSQMRGGVGTDTQYF; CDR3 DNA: TGCGCCAGCAGCCAAATGAGGGGTGGGGTAGGCACAGATACGCAGTATTTT
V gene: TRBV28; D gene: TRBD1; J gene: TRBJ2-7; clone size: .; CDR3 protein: CASSRTGTKTYEQYF; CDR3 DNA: TGTGCCAGCAGTCGGACAGGGACAAAGACCTACGAGCAGTACTTC
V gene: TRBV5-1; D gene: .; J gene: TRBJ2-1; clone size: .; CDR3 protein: CASSTETSYNEQFF; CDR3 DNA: TGCGCCAGCAGCACGGAGACTAGCTACAATGAGCAGTTCTTC
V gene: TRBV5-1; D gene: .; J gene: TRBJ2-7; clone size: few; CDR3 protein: CASSIYTGTSYEQYF; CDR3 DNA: TGCGCCAGCAGCATATATACAGGGACCTCCTACGAGCAGTACTTC
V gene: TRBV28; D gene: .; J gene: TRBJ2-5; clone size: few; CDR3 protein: CASSSRQSQETQYF; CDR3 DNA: TGTGCCAGCAGTTCCCGACAGTCTCAAGAGACCCAGTACTTC
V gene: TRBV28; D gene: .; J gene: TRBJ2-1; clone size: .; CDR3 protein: CASSLYVRPDNEQFF; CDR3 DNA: TGTGCCAGCAGTTTATATGTGCGGCCAGACAATGAGCAGTTCTTC
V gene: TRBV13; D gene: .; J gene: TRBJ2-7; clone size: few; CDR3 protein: CASSRTGTHSYEQYF; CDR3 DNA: TGTGCCAGCAGCCGAACCGGGACTCACTCCTACGAGCAGTACTTC
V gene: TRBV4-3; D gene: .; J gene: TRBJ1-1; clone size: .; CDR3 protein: CASSQARTSSPFF; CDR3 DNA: TGCGCCAGCAGCCAGGCCCGGACATCTTCACCTTTCTTT
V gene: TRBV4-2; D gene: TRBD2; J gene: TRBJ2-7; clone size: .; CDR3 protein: CASSQGLALSYEQYF; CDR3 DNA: TGTGCCAGCAGCCAAGGACTAGCCCTCTCCTACGAGCAGTACTTC